This record covers a single T cell receptor (beta chain). Antigen: not known. This entry comes from a study of Graves' ophthalmopathy and Graves' hyperthyroidism. Study-level background: Ahead of any treatment, peripheral blood was obtained at the initial diagnosis.

Study results and limitations: Most thyroid-expanded clonotypes exceeding 0.001 frequency were also found in blood.

The CDR3 is 13 residues long. CDR1 is DFQATT, CDR2 SNEGSKA, per germline (reference sequence). Someone took the PBMCs out of more than 8.5 ml of fresh peripheral blood. Investigators amplified TCR beta CDR3 regions from RNA transcripts. HTBI primers served in a first-round RT-PCR, which a second-round multiplex PCR followed. TCRdb used MiXCR to reprocess the multiplex PCR reads, holding one entry per CDR3 protein. In the table there are around 600,000 distinct CDR3 sequences, about 38% of which are singletons. The V gene is TRBV20-1, the J gene TRBJ2-2, with D tentatively TRBD1 or TRBD2 (6 bases each). The sequence derives from an adult man with Graves' ophthalmopathy. The sequencing sample was made of peripheral blood. CDR3 residues: CSCGTLNTGELFF. CDR3 DNA: TGCAGCTGCGGGACACTGAACACCGGGGAGCTGTTTTTT.